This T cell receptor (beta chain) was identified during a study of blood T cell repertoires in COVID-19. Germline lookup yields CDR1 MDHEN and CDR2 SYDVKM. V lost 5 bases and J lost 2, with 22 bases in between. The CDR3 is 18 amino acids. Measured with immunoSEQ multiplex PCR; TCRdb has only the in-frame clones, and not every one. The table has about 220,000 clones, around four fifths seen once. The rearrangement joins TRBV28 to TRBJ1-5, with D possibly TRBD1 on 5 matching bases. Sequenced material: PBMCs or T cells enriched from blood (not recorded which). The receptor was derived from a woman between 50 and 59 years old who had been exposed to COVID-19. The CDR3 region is CASSPLGGRIRGNQPQHF. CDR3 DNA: TGTGCCAGCAGTCCCCTGGGGGGACGGATAAGGGGCAATCAGCCCCAGCATTTT.